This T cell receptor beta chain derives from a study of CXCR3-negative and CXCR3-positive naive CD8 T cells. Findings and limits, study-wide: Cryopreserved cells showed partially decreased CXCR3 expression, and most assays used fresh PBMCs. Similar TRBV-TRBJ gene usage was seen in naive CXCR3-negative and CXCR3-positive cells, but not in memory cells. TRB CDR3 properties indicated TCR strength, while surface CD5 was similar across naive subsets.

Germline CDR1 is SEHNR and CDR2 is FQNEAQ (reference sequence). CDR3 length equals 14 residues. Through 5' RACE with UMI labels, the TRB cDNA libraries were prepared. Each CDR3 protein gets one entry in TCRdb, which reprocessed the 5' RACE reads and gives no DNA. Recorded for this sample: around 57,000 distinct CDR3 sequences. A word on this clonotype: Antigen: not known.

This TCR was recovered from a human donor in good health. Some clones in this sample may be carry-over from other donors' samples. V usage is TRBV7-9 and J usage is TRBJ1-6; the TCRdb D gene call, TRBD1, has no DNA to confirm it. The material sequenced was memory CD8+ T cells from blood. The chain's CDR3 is CASSPDRVGSPLHF.